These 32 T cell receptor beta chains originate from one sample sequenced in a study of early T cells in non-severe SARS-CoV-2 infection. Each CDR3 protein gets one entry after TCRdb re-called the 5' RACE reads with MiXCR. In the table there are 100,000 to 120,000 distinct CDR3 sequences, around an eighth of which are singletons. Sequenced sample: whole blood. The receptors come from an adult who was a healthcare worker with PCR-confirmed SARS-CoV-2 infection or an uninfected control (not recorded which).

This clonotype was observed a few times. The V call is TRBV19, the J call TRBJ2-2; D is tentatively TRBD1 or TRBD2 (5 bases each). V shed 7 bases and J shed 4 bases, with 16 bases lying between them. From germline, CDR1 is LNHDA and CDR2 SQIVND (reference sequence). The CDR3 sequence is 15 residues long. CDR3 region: CASKEGPSATGELFF. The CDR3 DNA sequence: TGTGCCAGTAAAGAGGGACCCTCAGCCACCGGGGAGCTGTTTTTT.

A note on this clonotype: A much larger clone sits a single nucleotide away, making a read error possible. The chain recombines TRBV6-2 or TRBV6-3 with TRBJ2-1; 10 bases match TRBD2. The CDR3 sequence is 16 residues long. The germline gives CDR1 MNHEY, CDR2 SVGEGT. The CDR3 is CVSKGLAGADSHEQFF. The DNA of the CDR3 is TGTGTCAGCAAAGGTCTAGCGGGGGCCGACAGTCATGAGCAGTTCTTC.

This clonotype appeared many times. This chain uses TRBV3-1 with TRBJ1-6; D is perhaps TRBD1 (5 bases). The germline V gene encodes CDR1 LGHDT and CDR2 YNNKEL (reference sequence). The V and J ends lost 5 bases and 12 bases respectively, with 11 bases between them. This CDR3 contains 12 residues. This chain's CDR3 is CASSIRGLPLHF. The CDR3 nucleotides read TGTGCCAGCAGCATCCGGGGCCTACCCCTCCACTTT. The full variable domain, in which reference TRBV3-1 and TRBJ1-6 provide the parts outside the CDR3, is DTAVSQTPKYLVTQMGNDKSIKCEQNLGHDTMYWYKQDSKKFLKIMFSYNNKELIINETVPNRFSPKSPDKAHLNLHINSLELGDSAVYFCASSIRGLPLHFGNGTRLTVT.

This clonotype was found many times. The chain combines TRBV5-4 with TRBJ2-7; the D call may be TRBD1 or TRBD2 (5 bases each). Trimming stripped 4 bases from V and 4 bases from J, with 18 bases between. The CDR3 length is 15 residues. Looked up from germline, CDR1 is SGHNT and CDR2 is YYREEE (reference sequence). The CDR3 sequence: CASSLELGEVYEQYF. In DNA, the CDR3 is TGTGCCAGCAGCCTTGAACTAGGGGAAGTTTACGAGCAGTACTTC.

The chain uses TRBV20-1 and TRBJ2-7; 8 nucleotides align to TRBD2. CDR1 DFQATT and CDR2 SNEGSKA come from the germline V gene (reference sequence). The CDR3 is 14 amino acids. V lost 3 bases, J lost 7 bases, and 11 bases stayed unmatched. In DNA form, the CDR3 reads TGCAGTGCTAGTAAACTAGCGGAGGTAGGAGAGCAGTACTTC. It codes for CSASKLAEVGEQYF.

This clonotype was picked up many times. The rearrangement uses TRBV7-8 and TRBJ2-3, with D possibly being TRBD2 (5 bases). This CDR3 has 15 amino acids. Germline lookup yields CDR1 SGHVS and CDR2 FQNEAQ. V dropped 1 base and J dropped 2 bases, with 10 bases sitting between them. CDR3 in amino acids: CASSLDGEYTDTQYF. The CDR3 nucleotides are TGTGCCAGCAGCTTAGACGGGGAGTACACAGATACGCAGTATTTT.

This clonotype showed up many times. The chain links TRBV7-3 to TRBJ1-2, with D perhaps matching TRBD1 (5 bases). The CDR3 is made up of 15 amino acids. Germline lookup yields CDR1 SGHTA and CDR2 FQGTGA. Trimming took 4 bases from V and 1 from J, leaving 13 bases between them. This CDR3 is CASSSEGTVNYGYTF. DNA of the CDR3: TGTGCCAGCAGCTCCGAGGGGACGGTTAACTATGGCTACACCTTC.

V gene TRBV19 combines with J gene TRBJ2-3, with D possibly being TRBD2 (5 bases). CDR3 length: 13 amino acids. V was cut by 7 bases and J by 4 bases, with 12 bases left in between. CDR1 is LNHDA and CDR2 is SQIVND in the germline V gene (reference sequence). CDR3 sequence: CASTGDWSDTQYF. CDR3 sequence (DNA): TGTGCCAGTACCGGGGATTGGTCAGATACGCAGTATTTT.

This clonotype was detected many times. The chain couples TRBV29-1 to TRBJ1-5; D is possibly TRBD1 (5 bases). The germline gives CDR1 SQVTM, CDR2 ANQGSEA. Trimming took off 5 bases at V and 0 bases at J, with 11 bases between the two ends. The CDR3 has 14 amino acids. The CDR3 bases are TGCAGCGTTCGCGACAGCCATAGCAATCAGCCCCAGCATTTT. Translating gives CSVRDSHSNQPQHF.

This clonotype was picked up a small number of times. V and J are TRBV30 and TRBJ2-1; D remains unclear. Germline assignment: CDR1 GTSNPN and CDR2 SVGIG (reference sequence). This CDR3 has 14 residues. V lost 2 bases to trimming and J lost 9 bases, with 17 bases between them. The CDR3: CAWSPSLETPEQFF. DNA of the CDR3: TGTGCCTGGAGTCCTTCTCTGGAGACGCCTGAGCAGTTCTTC.

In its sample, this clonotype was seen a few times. In nucleotides, the CDR3 is TGTGCCAGTAGTATGGGGACAGGGGGAAGGTACGAGCAGTACTTC. Protein product: CASSMGTGGRYEQYF. The V and J genes are TRBV19 and TRBJ2-7; 11 nucleotides match TRBD1. J gave up 4 bases and V 3 bases, and 5 bases lay outside the gene matches. CDR3 size: 15 residues. CDR1 and CDR2 (germline): LNHDA, SQIVND (reference sequence). Combining the CDR3 with reference TRBV19 and TRBJ2-7 gives the whole variable domain DGGITQSPKYLFRKEGQNVTLSCEQNLNHDAMYWYRQDPGQGLRLIYYSQIVNDFQKGDIAEGYSVSREKKESFPLTVTSAQKNPTAFYLCASSMGTGGRYEQYFGPGTRLTVT.

The CDR3 DNA reads TGTGCCAGCAGCAAGAGGGAGGGGGACCCTTCTGGGGCCAACGTCCTGACTTTC. Residues: CASSKREGDPSGANVLTF. The gene calls are TRBV21-1 and TRBJ2-6; no DNA check was done on the table's D call, TRBD2. TRBV21-1 is tagged as a pseudogene. The CDR3 totals 18 residues.

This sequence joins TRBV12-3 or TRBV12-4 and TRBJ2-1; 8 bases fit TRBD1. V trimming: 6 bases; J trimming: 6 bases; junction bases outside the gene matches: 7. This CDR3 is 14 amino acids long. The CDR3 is CASRRQGNGNEQFF. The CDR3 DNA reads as TGTGCCAGCAGGAGACAGGGGAACGGCAATGAGCAGTTCTTC.

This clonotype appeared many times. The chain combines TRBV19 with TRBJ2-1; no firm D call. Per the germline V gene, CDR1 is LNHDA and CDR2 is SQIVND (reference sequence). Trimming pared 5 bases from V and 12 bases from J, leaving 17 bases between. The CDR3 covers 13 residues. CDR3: CASSPSGSWGQFF. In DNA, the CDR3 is TGTGCCAGTAGTCCTTCGGGTAGTTGGGGGCAGTTCTTC.

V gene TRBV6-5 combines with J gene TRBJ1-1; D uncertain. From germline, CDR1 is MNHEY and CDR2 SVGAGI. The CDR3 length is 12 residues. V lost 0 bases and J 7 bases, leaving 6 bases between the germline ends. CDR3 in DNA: TGTGCCAGCAGTTACTCGCTCGGTGAAGCTTTCTTT. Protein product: CASSYSLGEAFF.

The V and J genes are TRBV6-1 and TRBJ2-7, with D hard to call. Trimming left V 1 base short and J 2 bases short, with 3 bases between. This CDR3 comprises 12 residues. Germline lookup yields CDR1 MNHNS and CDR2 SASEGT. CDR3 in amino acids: CASSEETYEQYF. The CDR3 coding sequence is TGTGCCAGCAGTGAAGAAACCTACGAGCAGTACTTC.

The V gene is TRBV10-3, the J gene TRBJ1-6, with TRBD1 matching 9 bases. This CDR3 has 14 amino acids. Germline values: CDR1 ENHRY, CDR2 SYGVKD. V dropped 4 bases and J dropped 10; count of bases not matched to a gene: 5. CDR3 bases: TGTGCCATCAGTGGGAACAGGGGGCTCTCACCCCTCCACTTT. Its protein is CAISGNRGLSPLHF.

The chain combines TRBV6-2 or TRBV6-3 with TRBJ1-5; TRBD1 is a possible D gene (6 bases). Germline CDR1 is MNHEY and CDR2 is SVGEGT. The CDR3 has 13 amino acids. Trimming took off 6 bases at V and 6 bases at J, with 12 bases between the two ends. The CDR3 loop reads CASRDSFSQPQHF. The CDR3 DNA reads TGTGCCAGCAGGGACAGCTTCAGTCAGCCCCAGCATTTT.

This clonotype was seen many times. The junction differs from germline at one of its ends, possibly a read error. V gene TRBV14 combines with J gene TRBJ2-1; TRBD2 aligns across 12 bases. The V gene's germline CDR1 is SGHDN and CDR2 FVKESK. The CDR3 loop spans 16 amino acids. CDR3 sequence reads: CASAPGVGLAGPERFF. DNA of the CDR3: TGTGCCAGCGCACCTGGGGTTGGACTAGCGGGACCTGAGCGGTTCTTC. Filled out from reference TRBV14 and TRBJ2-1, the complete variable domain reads EAGVTQFPSHSVIEKGQTVTLRCDPISGHDNLYWYRRVMGKEIKFLLHFVKESKQDESGMPNNRFLAERTGGTYSTLKVQPAELEDSGVYFCASAPGVGLAGPERFFGPGTRLTVL.

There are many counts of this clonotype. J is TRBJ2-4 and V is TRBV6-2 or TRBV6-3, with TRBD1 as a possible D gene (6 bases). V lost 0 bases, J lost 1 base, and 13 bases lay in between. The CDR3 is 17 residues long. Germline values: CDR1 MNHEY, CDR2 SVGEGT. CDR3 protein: CASSYSPLGAAKNIQYF. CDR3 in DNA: TGTGCCAGCAGTTACTCCCCTTTGGGGGCGGCCAAAAACATTCAGTACTTC.

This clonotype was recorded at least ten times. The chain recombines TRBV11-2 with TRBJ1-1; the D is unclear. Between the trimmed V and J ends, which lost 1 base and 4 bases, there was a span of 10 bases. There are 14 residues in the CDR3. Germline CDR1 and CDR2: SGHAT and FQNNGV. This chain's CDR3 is CASSLAVRATEAFF. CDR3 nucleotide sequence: TGTGCCAGCAGCTTAGCAGTCCGGGCCACTGAAGCTTTCTTT.

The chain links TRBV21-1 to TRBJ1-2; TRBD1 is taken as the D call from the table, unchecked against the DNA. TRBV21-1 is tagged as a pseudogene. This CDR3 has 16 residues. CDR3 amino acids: CASSKAPDRGHYGYTF. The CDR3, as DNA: TGTGCCAGCAGCAAAGCCCCGGACAGGGGGCACTATGGCTACACCTTC.

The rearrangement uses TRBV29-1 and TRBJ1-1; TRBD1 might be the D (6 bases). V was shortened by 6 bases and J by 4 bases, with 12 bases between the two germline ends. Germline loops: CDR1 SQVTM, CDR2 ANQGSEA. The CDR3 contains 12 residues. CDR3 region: CSVGGGATEAFF. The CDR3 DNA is TGCAGCGTCGGTGGGGGGGCCACTGAAGCTTTCTTT.

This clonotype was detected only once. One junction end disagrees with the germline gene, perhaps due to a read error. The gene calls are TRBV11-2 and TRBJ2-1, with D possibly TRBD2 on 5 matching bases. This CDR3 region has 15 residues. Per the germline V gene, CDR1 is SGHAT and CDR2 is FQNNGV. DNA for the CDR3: TGTGTCAGCAGCTCCCAAACTAGCTCCTACAATGAGCAGTTCTTC. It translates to CVSSSQTSSYNEQFF. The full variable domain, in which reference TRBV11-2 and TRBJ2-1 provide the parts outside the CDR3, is EAGVAQSPRYKIIEKRQSVAFWCNPISGHATLYWYQQILGQGPKLLIQFQNNGVVDDSQLPKDRFSAERLKGVDSTLKIQPAKLEDSAVYLCVSSSQTSSYNEQFFGPGTRLTVL.

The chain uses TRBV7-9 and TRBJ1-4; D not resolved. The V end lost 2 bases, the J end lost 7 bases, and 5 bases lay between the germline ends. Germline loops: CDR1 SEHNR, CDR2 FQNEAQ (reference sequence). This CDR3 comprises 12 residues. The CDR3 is CASSLTAEKLFF. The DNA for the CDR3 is TGTGCCAGCAGCTTAACGGCTGAAAAACTGTTTTTT.

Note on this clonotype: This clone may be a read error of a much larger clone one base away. The CDR3 here is CTTSRVQGAVKF. DNA of the CDR3: TGTACCACCAGCAGAGTTCAGGGGGCGGTTAAGTTC. This chain uses TRBV15 with TRBJ2-1; 8 bases match TRBD1. CDR1 LNHNV and CDR2 YYDKDF come from the germline V gene (reference sequence). There are 12 residues in the CDR3.

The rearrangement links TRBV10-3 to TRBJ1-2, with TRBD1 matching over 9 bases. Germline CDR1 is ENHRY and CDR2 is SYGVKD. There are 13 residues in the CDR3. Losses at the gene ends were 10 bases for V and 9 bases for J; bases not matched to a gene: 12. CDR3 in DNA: TGTGCCACCTACTTAACAGGGGGCGACAGCTACACCTTC. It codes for CATYLTGGDSYTF.

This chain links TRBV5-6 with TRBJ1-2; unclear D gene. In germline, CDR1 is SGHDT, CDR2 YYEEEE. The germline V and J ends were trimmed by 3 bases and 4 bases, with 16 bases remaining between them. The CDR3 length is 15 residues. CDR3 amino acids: CASSSPYREAYGYTF. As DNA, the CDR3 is TGTGCCAGCAGCTCCCCGTACCGGGAGGCCTATGGCTACACCTTC.

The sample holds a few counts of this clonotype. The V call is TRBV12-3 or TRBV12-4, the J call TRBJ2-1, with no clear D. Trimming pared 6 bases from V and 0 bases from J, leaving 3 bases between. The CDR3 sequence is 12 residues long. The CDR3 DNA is TGTGCCAGCAGAAGCTCCTACAATGAGCAGTTCTTC. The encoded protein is CASRSSYNEQFF.

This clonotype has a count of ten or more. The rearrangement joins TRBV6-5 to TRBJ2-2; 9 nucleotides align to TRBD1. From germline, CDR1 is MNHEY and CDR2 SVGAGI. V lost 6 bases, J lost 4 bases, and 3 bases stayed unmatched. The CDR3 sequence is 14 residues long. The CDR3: CASRRGQGTGELFF. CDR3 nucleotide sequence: TGTGCCAGCAGACGGGGACAGGGCACCGGGGAGCTGTTTTTT.

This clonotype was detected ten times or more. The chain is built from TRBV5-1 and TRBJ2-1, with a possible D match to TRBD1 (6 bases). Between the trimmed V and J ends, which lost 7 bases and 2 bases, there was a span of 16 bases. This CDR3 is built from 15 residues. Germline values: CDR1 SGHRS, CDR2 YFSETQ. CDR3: CASSRGTRTYNEQFF. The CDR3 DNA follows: TGCGCCAGCTCCAGAGGGACAAGGACCTACAATGAGCAGTTCTTC.

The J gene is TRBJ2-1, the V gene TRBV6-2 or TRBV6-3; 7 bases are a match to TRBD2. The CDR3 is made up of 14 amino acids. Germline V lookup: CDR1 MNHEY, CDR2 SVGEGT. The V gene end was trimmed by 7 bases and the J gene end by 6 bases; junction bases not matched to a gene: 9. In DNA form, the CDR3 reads TGTGCCAGCATCTTAAGCGGGGTAGGCAATGAGCAGTTCTTC. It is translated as CASILSGVGNEQFF.